Following are 21 T cell receptor beta chains from one sample sequenced in a study of T cell changes during pregnancy in multiple sclerosis. This table comes from immunoSEQ multiplex PCR, and its TCRdb copy is limited to in-frame clones, with some not included. Here the sample spans about 59,000 clones, around 87% being singletons. Material: peripheral blood from another person, used as feeder cells. These receptors were taken from a human donor whose cells served as feeder cells for cultures in a pregnancy study.

The rearrangement uses TRBV5-4 and TRBJ2-2; 10 nucleotides align to TRBD1. The germline CDR1 and CDR2 sequences are SGHNT and YYREEE (reference sequence). V was clipped by 5 bases and J by 7 bases; unmatched bases: 17. CDR3 length equals 18 residues. CDR3 sequence: CASRNLVGGTGADGELFF. The CDR3 DNA reads TGTGCCAGCAGGAATTTGGTAGGGGGGACAGGGGCTGACGGGGAGCTGTTTTTT.

The V and J genes are TRBV16 and TRBJ2-2, with TRBD1 as a possible D gene (6 bases). Germline lookup yields CDR1 KGHSY and CDR2 FQNENV. The germline V and J ends were trimmed by 3 bases and 1 base, with 15 bases remaining between them. The CDR3 totals 17 residues. CDR3 DNA: TGTGCCAGCAGCCATTGGTCCGCGACAGGGAACACCGGGGAGCTGTTTTTT. Translation gives CASSHWSATGNTGELFF.

The J gene is TRBJ2-7, the V gene TRBV27; 7 positions agree with TRBD2. The CDR3 is made up of 14 amino acids. V trimming: 6 bases; J trimming: 3 bases; junction bases outside the gene matches: 8. In germline, CDR1 is MNHEY, CDR2 SMNVEV (reference sequence). CDR3 loop: CASRPSGRRYEQYF. Here the CDR3 DNA reads TGTGCCAGCAGGCCTAGCGGCAGGCGCTACGAGCAGTACTTC.

This clone has only one observation. V gene TRBV5-1 combines with J gene TRBJ1-1; 11 positions match TRBD1. With V trimmed by 5 bases and J by 5 bases, 8 bases remained unmatched. This CDR3 has 15 amino acids. Germline V lookup: CDR1 SGHRS, CDR2 YFSETQ. CDR3 protein: CASRRGDRGYTEAFF. In DNA form, the CDR3 reads TGCGCCAGCAGGCGGGGGGACAGGGGGTATACTGAAGCTTTCTTT.

The chain links TRBV6-4 to TRBJ1-6, with D unclear. The V and J ends lost 10 bases and 10 bases respectively, with 23 bases between them. The CDR3 covers 15 residues. Germline values: CDR1 MRHNA, CDR2 SNTAGT. CDR3 sequence (DNA): TGTGCCAACAACGGACTGCCCGTTTTTCTCTCACCCCTCCACTTT. Amino acids: CANNGLPVFLSPLHF.

V gene TRBV18 combines with J gene TRBJ2-1; 10 nucleotides match TRBD1. The J segment lost 9 bases and the V segment lost 6 bases, leaving 8 bases of the junction unmatched. There are 14 residues in the CDR3. Germline V CDR1 and CDR2: KGHSH, LQKENI. In nucleotides, the CDR3 is TGTGCCAGCTCCCAGGGACAGGGGAATGGTGAGCAGTTCTTC. Protein: CASSQGQGNGEQFF.

This clone was seen once. V gene TRBV4-3 combines with J gene TRBJ1-2; TRBD1 matches at 8 bases. CDR1 is LGHNA, CDR2 YSLEER, per germline. The CDR3 contains 15 residues. Trimming at V came to 4 bases and at J to 5 bases, leaving 9 bases not matched to a gene. This chain's CDR3 is CASSRALDRDYGYTF. CDR3 bases: TGCGCCAGCAGCCGCGCCCTGGACAGGGATTATGGCTACACCTTC.

This chain joins TRBV7-9 and TRBJ1-4; 9 bases align to TRBD1. With V trimmed by 4 bases and J by 7 bases, 4 bases remained unmatched. CDR1 SEHNR and CDR2 FQNEAQ come from the germline V gene (reference sequence). This CDR3 is built from 14 residues. The CDR3 DNA is TGTGCCAGCAGCTACGACAGGGGGGGTGAAAAACTGTTTTTT. It is translated as CASSYDRGGEKLFF.

The chain links TRBV7-9 to TRBJ1-1; possible D gene TRBD1, 6 bases. Trimming shortened V by 4 bases and J by 5 bases, and 11 bases separated the two germline ends. This CDR3 comprises 13 residues. Germline V CDR1 and CDR2: SEHNR, FQNEAQ (reference sequence). CDR3 loop: CASSSRGGTEAFF. The DNA for the CDR3 is TGTGCCAGCAGCTCCAGGGGCGGGACTGAAGCTTTCTTT.

This clone has only one observation. The chain uses TRBV6-1 and TRBJ1-3; D is uncertain. Germline values: CDR1 MNHNS, CDR2 SASEGT. V dropped 7 bases and J dropped 4 bases, with 8 bases sitting between them. The CDR3 has 12 amino acids. The CDR3 is CASTLQGNTIYF. The CDR3 DNA is TGTGCCAGCACCTTACAGGGAAACACCATATATTTT.

This clone appeared once. The chain uses TRBV30 and TRBJ1-1; possible D gene TRBD1, 5 bases. Trimming took 5 bases from V and 6 from J, leaving 10 bases between them. The length of the CDR3 is 11 residues. Germline CDR1 GTSNPN, CDR2 SVGIG (reference sequence). The CDR3: CAWGGGPEAFF. The CDR3 region has the DNA TGTGCCTGGGGGGGTGGCCCTGAAGCTTTCTTT. The full variable domain, completed using reference TRBV30 and TRBJ1-1, is SQTIHQWPATLVQPVGSPLSLECTVEGTSNPNLYWYRQAAGRGLQLLFYSVGIGQISSEVPQNLSASRPQDRQFILSSKKLLLSDSGFYLCAWGGGPEAFFGQGTRLTVV.

V and J are TRBV30 and TRBJ1-2; TRBD1 might be the D (5 bases). Germline lookup yields CDR1 GTSNPN and CDR2 SVGIG (reference sequence). This CDR3 contains 13 residues. Trimming stripped 3 bases from V and 1 base from J, with 9 bases between. The CDR3 reads CAWRTANNYGYTF. In DNA, the CDR3 is TGTGCCTGGAGGACAGCGAATAACTATGGCTACACCTTC.

The rearrangement joins TRBV30 to TRBJ2-1; D possibly corresponds to TRBD1 (7 bases). The CDR3 is made up of 15 amino acids. The germline V gene encodes CDR1 GTSNPN and CDR2 SVGIG (reference sequence). Trimming cost V 3 bases and J 5 bases, with 17 bases left between them. CDR3 DNA sequence: TGTGCCTGGAGCCCCCTAGGCGGGACAGACAATGAGCAGTTCTTC. This translates into CAWSPLGGTDNEQFF.

The rearrangement joins TRBV27 to TRBJ2-5; TRBD2 might be the D (6 bases). CDR3 length: 12 residues. V lost 5 bases, J lost 8 bases, and 12 bases lay in between. Germline V gene sequence: CDR1 MNHEY, CDR2 SMNVEV (reference sequence). CDR3 amino acids: CASSPGGVTQYF. CDR3 coding DNA: TGTGCCAGCAGTCCGGGCGGGGTAACCCAGTACTTC.

DNA of the CDR3: TGCAGCGTTGAAAGGGGGGTCGCAGCGACTGAAGCTTTCTTT. This translates into CSVERGVAATEAFF. This rearrangement joins TRBV29-1 to TRBJ1-1; TRBD1 is a possible D gene (6 bases). V lost 2 bases, J lost 5 bases, and 15 bases lay in between. The CDR3 has 14 amino acids. The germline CDR1 and CDR2 sequences are SQVTM and ANQGSEA.

The genes are TRBV19 and TRBJ2-2, with D unresolved. Germline V gene data show CDR1 as LNHDA and CDR2 as SQIVND (reference sequence). The CDR3 totals 14 residues. V was trimmed by 6 bases and J by 5 bases, leaving 13 bases between them. DNA of the CDR3: TGTGCCAGTAGAAGGACGGCCTCGACCGGGGAGCTGTTTTTT. This sequence encodes CASRRTASTGELFF.

This rearrangement joins TRBV11-1 to TRBJ1-4, with 7 bases that match TRBD1. The CDR3 spans 14 residues. The V gene's germline CDR1 is SGHAT and CDR2 FQDESV (reference sequence). Trimming removed 4 bases from V and 7 bases from J; junction bases left unmatched: 6. CDR3 region: CASSSNDRVEKLFF. Written as DNA, the CDR3 is TGTGCCAGCAGCTCGAATGACAGGGTTGAAAAACTGTTTTTT.

This chain links TRBV6-5 with TRBJ1-4, with D perhaps matching TRBD1 (5 bases). CDR3 length equals 14 residues. The V gene lost 5 bases and the J gene lost 7 bases, with 14 bases spanning the gap. Germline V gene lookup returns CDR1 MNHEY and CDR2 SVGAGI. This CDR3 reads CASSPQVGAEKLFF. CDR3 coding DNA: TGTGCCAGCAGTCCCCAGGTCGGGGCTGAAAAACTGTTTTTT.

The genes are TRBV7-3 and TRBJ2-3; 8 nucleotides line up with TRBD2. This CDR3 comprises 15 residues. J lost 2 bases, V lost 8 bases, and 9 bases had no gene match. The germline V gene has CDR1 SGHTA and CDR2 FQGTGA. The CDR3 DNA follows: TGTGCCAGCCACGAGCATAGCGGGGCCACAGATACGCAGTATTTT. Its protein is CASHEHSGATDTQYF.

The chain is built from TRBV11-3 and TRBJ1-6; the D gene is possibly TRBD1 (5 bases). This CDR3 spans 14 amino acids. Germline V gene lookup returns CDR1 SGHNT and CDR2 YENEEA. Trimming cost V 2 bases and J 8 bases, with 10 bases left between them. CDR3 in DNA: TGTGCCAGCAGCTTAACGACAGACGATTCACCCCTCCACTTT. Translated: CASSLTTDDSPLHF. The entire variable domain, with the rest obtained from reference TRBV11-3 and TRBJ1-6, is as follows: EAGVVQSPRYKIIEKKQPVAFWCNPISGHNTLYWYLQNLGQGPELLIRYENEEAVDDSQLPKDRFSAERLKGVDSTLKIQPAELGDSAVYLCASSLTTDDSPLHFGNGTRLTVT.

The rearrangement joins TRBV18 to TRBJ1-1; TRBD1 matches 9 bases. The CDR3 totals 19 residues. Germline V lookup: CDR1 KGHSH, CDR2 LQKENI. Trimming took 3 bases from V and 4 from J; bases not matched to a gene: 18. This CDR3 reads CASSPGQGQGRLRGTEAFF. The CDR3 coding sequence is TGTGCCAGCTCACCCGGCCAGGGACAGGGAAGACTTCGGGGCACTGAAGCTTTCTTT.